This is a list of T cell receptor beta chains from one sample in a study of radiation and T cells in renal cell carcinoma. Method: immunoSEQ multiplex PCR; TCRdb's copy keeps in-frame clones and lacks some. The top ten hold around 6.1% of the sample, which has more than 95,000 clones, roughly four fifths seen once. This specimen was blood, taken from a patient whose treatment included radiotherapy and nephrectomy. The receptors here all came from a man aged 45-60 years with renal cell carcinoma. CDR3s include the opening cysteine and the closing phenylalanine or tryptophan. A D gene is named only where the DNA matches it firmly. For some rows the clone size is stated as once, few or many, or as a class when expanded; others skip it.

size: once; J: TRBJ2-3; V: TRBV19; D: .; DNA: TGTGCCAGTAGTATATATGGGACCGGAGGGTTTACAGATACGCAGTATTTT; CDR3: CASSIYGTGGFTDTQYF
size: .; J: TRBJ2-1; V: TRBV4-1; D: TRBD2; DNA: TGCGCCAGCAGCCGCGTACTAGCGGGGTACAATGAGCAGTTCTTC; CDR3: CASSRVLAGYNEQFF
size: .; J: TRBJ2-1; V: TRBV4-3; D: TRBD1; DNA: TGCGCCAGCAGCCAAGGAGGGGGCGCTTTTTATGAGCAGTTCTTC; CDR3: CASSQGGGAFYEQFF
size: .; J: TRBJ2-7; V: TRBV7-9; D: TRBD2; DNA: TGTGCCCGCGGGGGGTTAAGCTCCTACGAGCAGTACTTC; CDR3: CARGGLSSYEQYF
size: .; J: TRBJ2-3; V: TRBV5-1; D: TRBD1; DNA: TGCGCCAGCAGCTTGGGGGACAGGGCCACAGATACGCAGTATTTT; CDR3: CASSLGDRATDTQYF
size: .; J: TRBJ1-1; V: TRBV6-6; D: .; DNA: TGTGCCAGCAGTCAGCAAGGGGGGGGTGCGAACACTGAAGCTTTCTTT; CDR3: CASSQQGGGANTEAFF
size: .; J: TRBJ1-1; V: TRBV19; D: .; DNA: TGTGCCAGTAGCGACAGAATACTGAACACTGAAGCTTTCTTT; CDR3: CASSDRILNTEAFF
size: .; J: TRBJ2-7; V: TRBV7-2; D: TRBD1; DNA: TGTGCCAGCAGCTCGACAGGGGGGCTTTCCTACGAGCAGTACTTC; CDR3: CASSSTGGLSYEQYF
size: .; J: TRBJ2-7; V: TRBV30; D: TRBD1; DNA: TGTGCCTGGTGGTTCCGGGACAGAAGCACCTACGAGCAGTACTTC; CDR3: CAWWFRDRSTYEQYF
size: .; J: TRBJ2-6; V: TRBV7-6; D: TRBD1; DNA: TGTGCCAGCAGCCGATCGGGACAGGGGAGTCCTGGGGCCAACGTCCTGACTTTC; CDR3: CASSRSGQGSPGANVLTF
size: .; J: TRBJ1-1; V: TRBV7-3; D: .; DNA: TGTGCCAGCAGCTTATCCGGACACACTGAAGCTTTCTTT; CDR3: CASSLSGHTEAFF
size: .; J: TRBJ2-3; V: TRBV6-1; D: .; DNA: TGTGCCAGCAGTGATCCCCATCGTGCGGAGACGACCACAGATACGCAGTATTTT; CDR3: CASSDPHRAETTTDTQYF
size: .; J: TRBJ1-1; V: TRBV6-5; D: .; DNA: TGTGCCAGCAGTGACGGGGACACTAACACTGAAGCTTTCTTT; CDR3: CASSDGDTNTEAFF
size: .; J: TRBJ2-3; V: TRBV7-9; D: .; DNA: TGTGCCGGCTCATGGGGGATCGGCACAGATACGCAGTATTTT; CDR3: CAGSWGIGTDTQYF
size: .; J: TRBJ2-7; V: TRBV11-3; D: TRBD2; DNA: TGTGCCAGCAGCCCCCCCGGGCTAGCGGAATCCTACGAGCAGTACTTC; CDR3: CASSPPGLAESYEQYF
size: .; J: TRBJ1-2; V: TRBV5-1; D: TRBD1; DNA: TGCGCCAGCAGCCCAGGGACAGGCTATGGCTACACCTTC; CDR3: CASSPGTGYGYTF
size: .; J: TRBJ2-2; V: TRBV9; D: .; DNA: TGTGCCAGCAGCGTAGCGATGAACACCGGGGAGCTGTTTTTT; CDR3: CASSVAMNTGELFF
size: .; J: TRBJ2-1; V: TRBV6-6; D: TRBD2; DNA: TGTGCCAGCACGAGGACTAGCGGATACAATGAGCAGTTCTTC; CDR3: CASTRTSGYNEQFF
size: .; J: TRBJ2-7; V: TRBV19; D: TRBD1; DNA: TGTGCCAGTAGTGGACAGGGTTTCTACGAGCAGTACTTC; CDR3: CASSGQGFYEQYF
size: .; J: TRBJ2-5; V: TRBV5-1; D: .; DNA: TGCGCCAGCAGCTTGGATGGCAGTGAAGAGACCCAGTACTTC; CDR3: CASSLDGSEETQYF
size: .; J: TRBJ1-5; V: TRBV4-3; D: TRBD1; DNA: TGCGCCAGCAGCCAAGACCGACAGGGAGGGTGGCCCCAGCATTTT; CDR3: CASSQDRQGGWPQHF
size: .; J: TRBJ2-2; V: TRBV5-1; D: .; DNA: TGCGCCAGCAAAGAGAACACCGGGGAGCTGTTTTTT; CDR3: CASKENTGELFF
size: once; J: TRBJ2-7; V: TRBV13; D: .; DNA: TGTGCCAGCAGCTTAGGGGGTTTTAATCCAGAGCAGTACTTC; CDR3: CASSLGGFNPEQYF
size: .; J: TRBJ2-7; V: TRBV30; D: TRBD2; DNA: TGTGCCTGGAGCGCAGAGGTGGGACTAGGAACCTACGAGCAGTACTTC; CDR3: CAWSAEVGLGTYEQYF
size: .; J: TRBJ1-3; V: TRBV5-4; D: TRBD1; DNA: TGTGCCAGCAGCTTGGGGACAGGGGGTGGAAACACCATATATTTT; CDR3: CASSLGTGGGNTIYF
size: .; J: TRBJ2-7; V: TRBV9; D: TRBD1; DNA: TGTGCCAGCAGCCCCAGCCCGGGACAGGGGGTTGGGGAGCAGTACTTC; CDR3: CASSPSPGQGVGEQYF
size: .; J: TRBJ2-3; V: TRBV5-1; D: .; DNA: TGCGCCAGCAGCTTGTCGGACCTTTTGTTCACAGATACGCAGTATTTT; CDR3: CASSLSDLLFTDTQYF
size: .; J: TRBJ1-2; V: TRBV5-1; D: .; DNA: TGCGCCAGCCGCCAAGTAGCTAACTATGGCTACACCTTC; CDR3: CASRQVANYGYTF
size: .; J: TRBJ1-5; V: TRBV6-1; D: TRBD1; DNA: TGTGCCAGCAGTGGGACAGGGGGCAAGGTCTACAATCAGCCCCAGCATTTT; CDR3: CASSGTGGKVYNQPQHF
size: .; J: TRBJ2-2; V: TRBV7-2; D: .; DNA: TGTGCCAGCAGCTCGTACGGCTACACCGGGGAGCTGTTTTTT; CDR3: CASSSYGYTGELFF
size: .; J: TRBJ2-3; V: TRBV4-3; D: TRBD2; DNA: TGCGCCAGCAGCCCGCAAGCGGGGGCTAACACAGATACGCAGTATTTT; CDR3: CASSPQAGANTDTQYF
size: .; J: TRBJ2-7; V: TRBV10-3; D: TRBD1; DNA: TGTGCCATCAGTGAGTCGGTGGGACAGGGTCACGAGCAGTACTTC; CDR3: CAISESVGQGHEQYF
size: few; J: TRBJ1-5; V: TRBV7-2; D: TRBD1; DNA: TGTGCCAGCAGCCCACCGGGTGGGGACAGGGGGCGTCAGCCCCAGCATTTT; CDR3: CASSPPGGDRGRQPQHF
size: .; J: TRBJ2-7; V: TRBV2; D: TRBD1; DNA: TGTGCCAGCAGTGAGGGGACAGGGAATTACGAGCAGTACTTC; CDR3: CASSEGTGNYEQYF
size: .; J: TRBJ1-1; V: TRBV6-5; D: TRBD1; DNA: TGTGCCAGCAGACAGACAGGGAGAAACACTGAAGCTTTCTTT; CDR3: CASRQTGRNTEAFF
size: .; J: TRBJ2-5; V: TRBV10-3; D: TRBD2; DNA: TGTGCCATCAGCCCCTCCTTAGGCGGGAGCGGCCCCCAAGAGACCCAGTACTTC; CDR3: CAISPSLGGSGPQETQYF
size: .; J: TRBJ2-5; V: TRBV5-1; D: TRBD1; DNA: TGCGCCAGCAGCGCTCGGGGGACAGGAGGCGAGACCCAGTACTTC; CDR3: CASSARGTGGETQYF
size: .; J: TRBJ1-2; V: TRBV5-1; D: TRBD1; DNA: TGCGCCAGCAGCTGGGAGACAGGGGGGACGGGCGGCTACACCTTC; CDR3: CASSWETGGTGGYTF
size: few; J: TRBJ1-1; V: TRBV5-4; D: .; DNA: TGTGCCATCGTAACAGCGAACACTGAAGCTTTCTTT; CDR3: CAIVTANTEAFF
size: .; J: TRBJ2-5; V: TRBV9; D: .; DNA: TGTGCCAGCAGCGAACTAAGGGGGACCCAGTACTTC; CDR3: CASSELRGTQYF
size: once; J: TRBJ2-6; V: TRBV4-2; D: .; DNA: TGTGCCAGCAGCCAAGTCGGAGGTACGAGCCCTCGGGCCAACGTCCTGACTTTC; CDR3: CASSQVGGTSPRANVLTF
size: .; J: TRBJ2-6; V: TRBV6-4; D: .; DNA: TGTGCCAGCAGCCCGGCCCTCCAAGGGGCCGGGGCCAACGTCCTGACTTTC; CDR3: CASSPALQGAGANVLTF
size: .; J: TRBJ1-1; V: TRBV19; D: .; DNA: TGTGCCAGTAGGGTGGGGGACACACGTAACACTGAAGCTTTCTTT; CDR3: CASRVGDTRNTEAFF
size: .; J: TRBJ1-2; V: TRBV6-5; D: TRBD1; DNA: TGTGCCAGCAGTTACTATGGACAGGGAGATGGCTACACCTTC; CDR3: CASSYYGQGDGYTF
size: .; J: TRBJ1-2; V: TRBV18; D: TRBD1; DNA: TGTGCCAGCTCTCCCACCCGGGACAGCAACTATGGCTACACCTTC; CDR3: CASSPTRDSNYGYTF
size: .; J: TRBJ1-2; V: TRBV5-4; D: .; DNA: TGTGCCAGCAGCTTGGAGCGGAACCATGGCTACACCTTC; CDR3: CASSLERNHGYTF
size: .; J: TRBJ2-6; V: TRBV19; D: TRBD1; DNA: TGTGCCAGTAGTATCAACGGAATGACAGGGGTTGGCTCTGGGGCCAACGTCCTGACTTTC; CDR3: CASSINGMTGVGSGANVLTF
size: .; J: TRBJ2-5; V: TRBV4-2; D: .; DNA: TGTGCCAGCAGCCAAGGACAGGTCCTGAAGACCCAGTACTTC; CDR3: CASSQGQVLKTQYF